Below, 32 T cell receptor beta chains from the same sample are listed, as sequenced in a study of breast tumors, draining lymph nodes, adjacent tissues. TCRdb fed the multiplex PCR reads into MiXCR, producing one record per CDR3 protein. The sample shows roughly 70,000 distinct CDR3 sequences, around two fifths of them seen only once. The sample taken for sequencing was breast tumor tissue. The receptors here all came from a female donor with breast cancer. Some clones in this sample may be carry-over from other donors' samples.

This clonotype was counted once. The rearrangement uses TRBV20-1 and TRBJ1-2; D unresolved. Trimming shortened V by 4 bases and J by 7 bases, and 19 bases separated the two germline ends. CDR1 and CDR2 from the germline V gene are DFQATT and SNEGSKA (reference sequence). CDR3 length equals 14 residues. CDR3 bases: TGCAGTGCTACAACCTCCCGAACCCCTCTTGGCTACACCTTC. Translated: CSATTSRTPLGYTF.

Details on this clonotype: The DNA is left out, because the CDR3 cannot be placed on it with certainty; the CDR3 is given as TCRdb lists it. This chain links TRBV7-8 with TRBJ2-3; the table's D call of TRBD2 was not tested on the DNA. CDR1 is SGHVS, CDR2 FQNEAQ, per germline. The CDR3 is 19 residues long, ends included. CDR3 region: CASSFYICSAPRDTDTQYF.

This clonotype was counted ten times or more. V is TRBV28 and J is TRBJ2-1; D uncertain. CDR1 is MDHEN, CDR2 SYDVKM, per germline. Trimming took off 5 bases at V and 6 bases at J, with 11 bases between the two ends. This CDR3 comprises 13 residues. The DNA of the CDR3 is TGTGCCAGCAGTCCCACCGGCCGCAATGAGCAGTTCTTC. This gives the protein CASSPTGRNEQFF.

This clonotype occurred many times. DNA of the CDR3: TGTGCCAGCAGCTACGGACTAGCGGGGGGGAGCTCCTACAATGAGCAGTTCTTC. This codes for CASSYGLAGGSSYNEQFF. The rearrangement uses TRBV7-2 and TRBJ2-1; 15 bases agree with TRBD2. Germline V gene lookup returns CDR1 SGHTA and CDR2 FQGNSA. The CDR3 contains 18 residues. With V trimmed by 4 bases and J by 0 bases, 4 bases remained unmatched.

This rearrangement joins TRBV19 to TRBJ1-2; TRBD1 might be the D (6 bases). CDR3 length equals 13 residues. The V gene's germline CDR1 is LNHDA and CDR2 SQIVND (reference sequence). V lost 7 bases, J lost 6 bases, and 15 bases lay in between. CDR3 in DNA: TGTGCCAGTAAGAGGGGGGCCGGGAATGGCTACACCTTC. Protein: CASKRGAGNGYTF.

The sample holds many counts of this clonotype. The chain uses TRBV6-6 and TRBJ2-7, with D perhaps matching TRBD1 (6 bases). The V gene lost 0 bases and the J gene lost 3 bases, with 9 bases spanning the gap. The CDR3 loop spans 14 amino acids. The germline CDR1 and CDR2 sequences are MNHNY and SVGAGI (reference sequence). The CDR3 spells CASSYSWDIYEQYF. The CDR3 nucleotides read TGTGCCAGCAGTTACTCCTGGGACATCTACGAGCAGTACTTC.

This clonotype was seen repeatedly, ten times or more. CDR3 sequence: CASSSPGTGGFRNYGYTF. CDR3 bases: TGTGCCAGCAGCTCCCCCGGGACAGGGGGTTTTCGAAACTATGGCTACACCTTC. The rearrangement uses TRBV7-8 and TRBJ1-2; TRBD1 matches 11 bases. CDR1 is SGHVS and CDR2 is FQNEAQ in the germline V gene. The CDR3 loop spans 18 amino acids. J was trimmed by 2 bases and V by 4 bases; bases with no gene match: 12.

The chain has TRBV20-1 and TRBJ2-7, with TRBD2 identical over 10 bases. Germline CDR1 and CDR2: DFQATT and SNEGSKA (reference sequence). The CDR3 sequence is 13 residues long. The V segment lost 2 bases and the J segment 5 bases; nucleotides outside the gene matches: 3. The CDR3 here is CSARPSGSHEQYF. In DNA, the CDR3 is TGCAGTGCTAGACCTAGCGGGAGCCACGAGCAGTACTTC.

The V call is TRBV29-1, the J call TRBJ1-2, with 8 bases matching TRBD1. The CDR3 contains 14 residues. With V trimmed by 3 bases and J by 2 bases, 5 bases remained unmatched. Looked up from germline, CDR1 is SQVTM and CDR2 is ANQGSEA. The DNA of the CDR3 is TGCAGCGTTGATGGGACAGGTACGAACTATGGCTACACCTTC. It yields the protein CSVDGTGTNYGYTF.

At least ten counts were recorded for this clonotype. It may be a read error: a sequence one base away is much more abundant. The rearrangement joins TRBV7-8 to TRBJ2-5; D is uncertain. The CDR3 is 15 amino acids. In germline, CDR1 is SGHVS, CDR2 FQNEAQ. CDR3 region: CASSFSESPAETQHF. DNA of the CDR3: TGTGCCAGCAGCTTCTCGGAATCTCCTGCGGAGACCCAGCACTTC. The complete variable domain, with remaining parts taken from reference TRBV7-8 and TRBJ2-5, reads GAGVSQSPRYKVAKRGQDVALRCDPISGHVSLFWYQQALGQGPEFLTYFQNEAQLDKSGLPSDRFFAERPEGSVSTLKIQRTQQEDSAVYLCASSFSESPAETQHFGPGTRLLVL.

This clonotype has more than one count but fewer than ten. The chain links TRBV12-3 or TRBV12-4 to TRBJ1-5, with D perhaps TRBD1 (5 bases). V gave up 5 bases and J gave up 11 bases, with 22 bases separating them. This CDR3 region has 15 residues. The CDR3 region is CASSKGRDRSETQHF. Written as DNA, the CDR3 is TGTGCCAGCAGTAAGGGGCGGGATAGGTCGGAGACCCAGCATTTT.

This clonotype has at least ten counts. This chain links TRBV9 with TRBJ2-7; 7 nucleotides align to TRBD2. Germline lookup yields CDR1 SGDLS and CDR2 YYNGEE. V was pared by 2 bases and J by 3 bases, with 8 bases of the junction left unmatched. The CDR3 covers 15 residues. CDR3 amino acids: CASSVGGGFGYEQYF. DNA for the CDR3: TGTGCCAGCAGCGTGGGCGGGGGTTTTGGCTACGAGCAGTACTTC.

At least ten counts were recorded for this clonotype. This chain joins TRBV11-3 and TRBJ2-1; TRBD2 matches at 13 bases. CDR1 and CDR2 (germline): SGHNT, YENEEA. The V and J ends lost 5 bases and 10 bases, in that order; junction bases with no gene match: 8. The CDR3 sequence is 15 residues long. CDR3 nucleotides: TGTGCCAGCAGCGAACTAGCGGGAGGGCTCCAGGAGCAGTTCTTC. Encoded protein: CASSELAGGLQEQFF.

The chain is built from TRBV10-3 and TRBJ1-2, with 8 positions matching TRBD1. The trim removed 4 bases at V and 8 bases at J, leaving 3 bases unmatched. CDR1 and CDR2 (germline): ENHRY, SYGVKD. This CDR3 is 12 amino acids long. The CDR3 nucleotides are TGTGCCATCAGTGCTAGGACAGGGGGCTACACCTTC. Translating it yields CAISARTGGYTF.

This clonotype was recorded only once. Since the CDR3 does not end with the conserved phenylalanine or tryptophan, this likely comes from a read error. J is TRBJ2-5 and V is TRBV5-7, with TRBD2 identical over 9 bases. TRBV5-7 is an open reading frame, and its role is uncertain. The CDR3 covers 13 residues. The CDR3 coding sequence is TGTGCAAGCAGTTTGAGCGGGGGGGAGACCCAGTACCTC. Translated: CASSLSGGETQYL.

The J gene is TRBJ1-6, the V gene TRBV19; D is possibly TRBD1 (6 bases). Trimming took off 7 bases at V and 7 bases at J, with 14 bases between the two ends. The CDR3 consists of 14 residues. From germline, CDR1 is LNHDA and CDR2 SQIVND (reference sequence). CDR3 bases: TGTGCCAGTAATAGACAGGTTTTCAATTCACCCCTCCACTTT. This codes for CASNRQVFNSPLHF.

This clonotype was seen at least ten times. The chain has TRBV20-1 and TRBJ1-2; 9 bases agree with TRBD1. The germline V gene has CDR1 DFQATT and CDR2 SNEGSKA (reference sequence). The CDR3 totals 15 residues. The junction had 11 bases not matched to a gene; V was cut back by 3 bases and J by 6 bases. CDR3 sequence: CSASNPRDRADGYTF. CDR3 sequence (DNA): TGCAGTGCTAGTAACCCCCGGGACAGGGCGGATGGCTACACCTTC.

This clonotype was picked up a small number of times. The rearrangement joins TRBV9 to TRBJ1-1, with a tentative D call TRBD1 (5 bases). CDR3 length equals 17 residues. Trimming pared 3 bases from V and 0 bases from J, leaving 18 bases between. The germline V gene encodes CDR1 SGDLS and CDR2 YYNGEE. For the CDR3, the DNA is TGTGCCAGCAGCGGGCGCCCGGGGGGAAACTTGAACACTGAAGCTTTCTTT. This codes for CASSGRPGGNLNTEAFF.

This clonotype was seen at least ten times. J is TRBJ1-2 and V is TRBV20-1; D perhaps matches TRBD1 (5 bases). V was cut by 1 base and J by 2 bases, with 5 bases left in between. Germline CDR1 is DFQATT and CDR2 is SNEGSKA (reference sequence). CDR3 length: 12 amino acids. CDR3 sequence: CSARAGNYGYTF. The CDR3 bases are TGCAGTGCTAGAGCAGGGAACTATGGCTACACCTTC.

A single count supports this clonotype. Relative to the germline gene, one junction end is altered; a read error may explain this. The chain has TRBV9 and TRBJ1-3; unclear D gene. Per germline, CDR1 SGDLS and CDR2 YYNGEE. The CDR3 spans 14 residues. The CDR3 is CASSEWGGGHTIYF. The CDR3 DNA follows: TGTGCCAGCAGCGAGTGGGGTGGTGGACACACCATATATTTT.

The sample holds many counts of this clonotype. A much more abundant neighbour one base away suggests this may be a read error. The gene calls are TRBV9 and TRBJ1-3; 7 bases are shared with TRBD1. The CDR3 is made up of 17 amino acids. CDR1 SGDLS and CDR2 YYNGEE come from the germline V gene. The CDR3 is CASSDRTGVLSGTTIYF. CDR3 coding DNA: TGTGCCAGCAGCGACCGAACAGGGGTCCTCTCTGGAACCACCATATATTTT.

The genes are TRBV7-6 and TRBJ1-1, with 12 bases matching TRBD1. The CDR3 has 16 amino acids. Germline assignment: CDR1 SGHVS and CDR2 FNYEAQ. Trimming took 3 bases from V and 5 from J; bases not matched to a gene: 7. CDR3 protein: CASSLGTGGGRTEAFF. In nucleotides, the CDR3 is TGTGCCAGCAGCTTGGGGACAGGGGGCGGACGGACTGAAGCTTTCTTT.

V usage is TRBV29-1 and J usage is TRBJ2-7; D possibly corresponds to TRBD1 (5 bases). The germline V gene has CDR1 SQVTM and CDR2 ANQGSEA. The CDR3 has 13 residues. V dropped 2 bases and J dropped 5 bases, with 13 bases sitting between them. The CDR3 here is CSVERQGADEQYF. Here the CDR3 DNA reads TGCAGCGTTGAACGGCAAGGGGCAGACGAGCAGTACTTC.

This clonotype was found many times. The gene calls are TRBV6-5 and TRBJ2-1; D may be TRBD1 or TRBD2 (6 bases each). The CDR3 sequence is 19 residues long. Germline values: CDR1 MNHEY, CDR2 SVGAGI. Trimming removed 0 bases from V and 0 bases from J, with 18 bases in between. In DNA, the CDR3 is TGTGCCAGCAGTTACTCGGGATTAGGGGGGAAAACCTCCTACAATGAGCAGTTCTTC. Protein sequence: CASSYSGLGGKTSYNEQFF.

As to this clonotype: At one of its ends the junction is not consistent with the germline gene, which may arise from a read error. The chain couples TRBV15 to TRBJ2-1; 8 nucleotides agree with TRBD1. Germline V gene lookup returns CDR1 LNHNV and CDR2 YYDKDF (reference sequence). The CDR3 has 15 amino acids. CDR3 DNA sequence: TGTGCCACCAGCAATAACAGGCAGGGGGCGGGTGAGCAGTCCTTC. Protein product: CATSNNRQGAGEQSF. The full variable domain, completed using reference TRBV15 and TRBJ2-1, is DAMVIQNPRYQVTQFGKPVTLSCSQTLNHNVMYWYQQKSSQAPKLLFHYYDKDFNNEADTPDNFQSRRPNTSFCFLDIRSPGLGDTAMYLCATSNNRQGAGEQSFGPGTRLTVL.

Note on this clonotype: One end of the junction does not line up with germline, which may come from a read error. The genes are TRBV7-3 and TRBJ2-6; no definite D call. Per the germline V gene, CDR1 is SGHTA and CDR2 is FQGTGA. The CDR3 totals 20 residues. Written as DNA, the CDR3 is TGTGCCAGCAGCAACACGGGCCTTACCGCGAAAAGCTCTCGGGCCAACGTCCTGGCTTTC. Translated, it gives CASSNTGLTAKSSRANVLAF.

At least ten counts were recorded for this clonotype. This chain connects TRBV19 to TRBJ1-5, with a weak D call TRBD1 (5 bases). The CDR3 spans 16 residues. V lost 5 bases and J lost 2, with 16 bases in between. CDR1 is LNHDA, CDR2 SQIVND, per germline (reference sequence). As DNA, the CDR3 is TGTGCCAGTAGTTCCCAGGGTGGGGCAGGCAATCAGCCCCAGCATTTT. This encodes CASSSQGGAGNQPQHF.

This chain links TRBV11-2 with TRBJ2-7, with D possibly called TRBD1 or TRBD2 (5 bases each). Germline CDR1 reads SGHAT; CDR2 reads FQNNGV. The CDR3 has 17 residues. The V end was cut by 2 bases, the J end by 0 bases, with 17 bases between. CDR3 sequence (DNA): TGTGCCAGCAGCTTACGCCTGAGGGACCCTTCCTCCTACGAGCAGTACTTC. Encoded protein: CASSLRLRDPSSYEQYF.

Sample share makes this clonotype medium-sized. J is TRBJ1-4 and V is TRBV19; 9 bases match TRBD1. There are 15 residues in the CDR3. The V gene end was trimmed by 3 bases and the J gene end by 8 bases; junction bases not matched to a gene: 7. In germline, CDR1 is LNHDA, CDR2 SQIVND (reference sequence). The DNA for the CDR3 is TGTGCCAGTAGTATGGGGACAGGGATTCGGGAAAAACTGTTTTTT. Protein: CASSMGTGIREKLFF.

This clonotype appeared many times. The chain combines TRBV12-3 or TRBV12-4 with TRBJ2-3; D gene unclear. Trimming pared 1 base from V and 0 bases from J, leaving 11 bases between. The CDR3 contains 16 residues. The CDR3 nucleotides read TGTGCCAGCAGTTTAGAGTATCGGGCAAGCACAGATACGCAGTATTTT. Translated: CASSLEYRASTDTQYF.

V is TRBV12-3 or TRBV12-4 and J is TRBJ1-6; D is perhaps TRBD1 (6 bases). Trimming took 3 bases from V and 8 from J, leaving 14 bases between them. The CDR3 contains 15 residues. CDR3 nucleotide sequence: TGTGCCAGCAGTTTCTTGGTGGGGGGCTATTCACCCCTCCACTTT. Its translation is CASSFLVGGYSPLHF.

The chain employs TRBV6-6 and TRBJ2-5; 7 nucleotides line up with TRBD2. The CDR3 extends over 17 amino acids. Germline loops: CDR1 MNHNY, CDR2 SVGAGI (reference sequence). The J segment lost 4 bases and the V segment lost 6 bases, leaving 17 bases of the junction unmatched. CDR3 amino acids: CASSQLGSVGGGETQYF. Here the CDR3 DNA reads TGTGCCAGCAGCCAACTCGGGTCCGTGGGGGGGGGAGAGACCCAGTACTTC.